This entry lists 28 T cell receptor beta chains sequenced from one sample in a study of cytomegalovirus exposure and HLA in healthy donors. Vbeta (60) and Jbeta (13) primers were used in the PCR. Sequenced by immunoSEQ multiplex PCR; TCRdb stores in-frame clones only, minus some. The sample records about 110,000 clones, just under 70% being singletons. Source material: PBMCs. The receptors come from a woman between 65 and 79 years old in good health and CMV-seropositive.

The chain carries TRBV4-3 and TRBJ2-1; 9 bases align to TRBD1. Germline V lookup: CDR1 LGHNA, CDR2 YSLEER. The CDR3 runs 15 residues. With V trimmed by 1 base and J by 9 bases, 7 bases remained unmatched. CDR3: CASSQGGTGKVEQFF. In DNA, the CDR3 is TGCGCCAGCAGCCAAGGTGGGACAGGGAAAGTTGAGCAGTTCTTC.

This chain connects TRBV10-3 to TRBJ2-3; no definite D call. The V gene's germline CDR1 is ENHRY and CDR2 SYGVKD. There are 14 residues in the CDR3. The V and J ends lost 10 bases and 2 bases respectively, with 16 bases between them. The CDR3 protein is CATKVGQDTDTQYF. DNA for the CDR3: TGTGCCACCAAAGTTGGGCAGGACACAGATACGCAGTATTTT.

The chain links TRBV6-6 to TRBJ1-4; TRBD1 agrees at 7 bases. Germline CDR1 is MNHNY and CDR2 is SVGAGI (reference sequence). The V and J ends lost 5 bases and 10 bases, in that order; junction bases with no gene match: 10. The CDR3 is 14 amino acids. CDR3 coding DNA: TGTGCCAGCAGTCCCGGACAGGCCTCCCCAAAACTGTTTTTT. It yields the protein CASSPGQASPKLFF.

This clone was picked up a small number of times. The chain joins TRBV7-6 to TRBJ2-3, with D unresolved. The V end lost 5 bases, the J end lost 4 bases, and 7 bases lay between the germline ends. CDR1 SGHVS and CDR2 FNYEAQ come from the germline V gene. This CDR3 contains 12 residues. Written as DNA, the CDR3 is TGTGCCAGCAGCCTGAGCCCAGATACGCAGTATTTT. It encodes CASSLSPDTQYF.

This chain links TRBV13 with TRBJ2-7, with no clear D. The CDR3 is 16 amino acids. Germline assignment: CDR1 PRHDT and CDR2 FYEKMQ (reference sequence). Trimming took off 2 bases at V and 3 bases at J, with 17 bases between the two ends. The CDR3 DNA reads TGTGCCAGCAGCTTAAGAGGCAACCTACCATTCTACGAGCAGTACTTC. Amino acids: CASSLRGNLPFYEQYF. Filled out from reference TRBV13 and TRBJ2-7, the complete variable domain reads AAGVIQSPRHLIKEKRETATLKCYPIPRHDTVYWYQQGPGQDPQFLISFYEKMQSDKGSIPDRFSAQQFSDYHSELNMSSLELGDSALYFCASSLRGNLPFYEQYFGPGTRLTVT.

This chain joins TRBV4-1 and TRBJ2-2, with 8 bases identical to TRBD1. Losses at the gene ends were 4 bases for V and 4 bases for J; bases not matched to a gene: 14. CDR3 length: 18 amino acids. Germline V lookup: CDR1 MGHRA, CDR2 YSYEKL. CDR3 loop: CASSLILGAGGVTGELFF. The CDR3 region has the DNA TGCGCCAGCAGCCTAATTTTGGGGGCAGGGGGCGTCACCGGGGAGCTGTTTTTT.

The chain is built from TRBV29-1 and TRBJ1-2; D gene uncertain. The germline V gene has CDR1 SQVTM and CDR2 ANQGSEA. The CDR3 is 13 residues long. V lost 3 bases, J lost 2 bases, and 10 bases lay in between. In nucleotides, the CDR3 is TGCAGCGTTGAGAGGGAATTCAACTATGGCTACACCTTC. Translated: CSVEREFNYGYTF.

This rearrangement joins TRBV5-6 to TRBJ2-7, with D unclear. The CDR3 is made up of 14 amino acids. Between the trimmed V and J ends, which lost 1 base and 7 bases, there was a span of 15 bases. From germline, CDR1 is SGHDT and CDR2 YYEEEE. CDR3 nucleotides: TGTGCCAGCAGCTTGTATTGGCCAGGTAGAGAGCAGTACTTC. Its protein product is CASSLYWPGREQYF.

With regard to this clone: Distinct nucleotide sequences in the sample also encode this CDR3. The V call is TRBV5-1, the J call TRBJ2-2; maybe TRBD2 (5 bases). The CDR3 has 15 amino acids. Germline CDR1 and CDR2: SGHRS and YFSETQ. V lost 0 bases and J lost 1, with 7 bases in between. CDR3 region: CASSLGGLNTGELFF. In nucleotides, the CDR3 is TGCGCCAGCAGCTTGGGCGGGTTGAACACCGGGGAGCTGTTTTTT.

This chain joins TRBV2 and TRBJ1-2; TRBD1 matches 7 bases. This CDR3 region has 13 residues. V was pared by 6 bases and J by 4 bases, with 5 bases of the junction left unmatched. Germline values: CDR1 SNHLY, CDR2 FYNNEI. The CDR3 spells CASRATGSYGYTF. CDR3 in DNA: TGTGCCAGCAGGGCGACAGGGTCCTATGGCTACACCTTC.

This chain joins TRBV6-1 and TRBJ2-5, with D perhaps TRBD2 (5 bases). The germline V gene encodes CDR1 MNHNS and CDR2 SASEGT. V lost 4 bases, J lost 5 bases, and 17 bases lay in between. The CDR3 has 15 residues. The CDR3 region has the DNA TGTGCCAGCAGTGCGGTCACCCGCGTAGCGGAGACCCAGTACTTC. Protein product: CASSAVTRVAETQYF.

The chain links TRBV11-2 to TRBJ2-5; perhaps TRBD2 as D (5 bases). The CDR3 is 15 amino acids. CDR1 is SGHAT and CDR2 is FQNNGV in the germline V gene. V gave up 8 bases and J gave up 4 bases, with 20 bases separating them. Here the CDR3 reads CASSQGRGGRETQYF. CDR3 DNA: TGTGCCAGCTCCCAAGGGCGTGGAGGTCGAGAGACCCAGTACTTC.

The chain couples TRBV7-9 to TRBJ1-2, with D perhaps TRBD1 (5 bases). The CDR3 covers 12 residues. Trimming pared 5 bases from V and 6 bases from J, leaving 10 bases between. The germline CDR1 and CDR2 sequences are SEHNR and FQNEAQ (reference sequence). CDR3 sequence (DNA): TGTGCCAGCAGCCCGCGGGACCATGGCTACACCTTC. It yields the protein CASSPRDHGYTF.

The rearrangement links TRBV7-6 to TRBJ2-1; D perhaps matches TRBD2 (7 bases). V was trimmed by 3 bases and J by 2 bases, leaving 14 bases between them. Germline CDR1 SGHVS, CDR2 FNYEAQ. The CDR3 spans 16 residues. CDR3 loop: CASSFGGPEAYNEQFF. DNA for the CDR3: TGTGCCAGCAGCTTCGGGGGGCCGGAAGCCTACAATGAGCAGTTCTTC. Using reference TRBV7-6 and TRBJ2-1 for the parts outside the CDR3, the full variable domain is GAGVSQSPRYKVTKRGQDVALRCDPISGHVSLYWYRQALGQGPEFLTYFNYEAQQDKSGLPNDRFSAERPEGSISTLTIQRTEQRDSAMYRCASSFGGPEAYNEQFFGPGTRLTVL.

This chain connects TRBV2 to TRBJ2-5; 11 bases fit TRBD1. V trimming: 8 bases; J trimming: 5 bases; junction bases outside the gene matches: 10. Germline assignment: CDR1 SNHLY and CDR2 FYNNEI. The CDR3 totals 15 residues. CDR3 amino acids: CASRKEGTGGETQYF. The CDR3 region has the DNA TGTGCCAGCCGGAAAGAGGGGACAGGGGGGGAGACCCAGTACTTC.

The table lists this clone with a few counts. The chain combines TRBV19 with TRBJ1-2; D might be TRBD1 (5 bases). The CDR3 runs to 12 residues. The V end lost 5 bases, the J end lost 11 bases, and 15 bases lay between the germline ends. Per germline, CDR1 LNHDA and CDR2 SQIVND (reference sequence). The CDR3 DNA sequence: TGTGCCAGTAGTCACCTCCAGGGCTGGTACACCTTC. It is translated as CASSHLQGWYTF.

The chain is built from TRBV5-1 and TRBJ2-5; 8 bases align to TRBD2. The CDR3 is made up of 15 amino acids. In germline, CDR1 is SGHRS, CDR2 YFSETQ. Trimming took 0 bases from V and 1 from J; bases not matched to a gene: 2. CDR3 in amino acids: CASSLGTSRQETQYF. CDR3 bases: TGCGCCAGCAGCTTGGGGACTAGCCGCCAAGAGACCCAGTACTTC. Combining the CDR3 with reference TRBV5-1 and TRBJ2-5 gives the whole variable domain KAGVTQTPRYLIKTRGQQVTLSCSPISGHRSVSWYQQTPGQGLQFLFEYFSETQRNKGNFPGRFSGRQFSNSRSEMNVSTLELGDSALYLCASSLGTSRQETQYFGPGTRLLVL.

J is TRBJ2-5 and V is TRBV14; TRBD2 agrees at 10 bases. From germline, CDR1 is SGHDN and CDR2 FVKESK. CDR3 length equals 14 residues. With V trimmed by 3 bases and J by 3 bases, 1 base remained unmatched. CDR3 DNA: TGTGCCAGCAGCCAGCTAGCGGGGGAAGAGACCCAGTACTTC. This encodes CASSQLAGEETQYF.

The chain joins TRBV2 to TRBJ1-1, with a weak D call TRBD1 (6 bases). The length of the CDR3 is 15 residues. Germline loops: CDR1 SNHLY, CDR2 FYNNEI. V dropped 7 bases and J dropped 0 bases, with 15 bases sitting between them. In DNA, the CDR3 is TGTGCCAGCAAAAGGGGGGGCCACCTGAACACTGAAGCTTTCTTT. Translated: CASKRGGHLNTEAFF.

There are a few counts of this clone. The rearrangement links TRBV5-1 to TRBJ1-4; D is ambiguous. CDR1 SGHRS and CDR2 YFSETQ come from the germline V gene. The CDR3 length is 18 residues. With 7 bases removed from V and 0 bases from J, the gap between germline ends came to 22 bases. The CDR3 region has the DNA TGCGCCAGCCGATCTTCTGCCAGTATCCGTTCAACTAATGAAAAACTGTTTTTT. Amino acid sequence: CASRSSASIRSTNEKLFF.

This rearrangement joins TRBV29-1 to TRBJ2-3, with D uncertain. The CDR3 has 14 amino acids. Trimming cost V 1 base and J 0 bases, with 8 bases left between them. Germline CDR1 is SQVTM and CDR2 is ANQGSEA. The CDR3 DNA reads TGCAGCGTTGAAGTGACTCAAAGCACAGATACGCAGTATTTT. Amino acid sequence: CSVEVTQSTDTQYF.

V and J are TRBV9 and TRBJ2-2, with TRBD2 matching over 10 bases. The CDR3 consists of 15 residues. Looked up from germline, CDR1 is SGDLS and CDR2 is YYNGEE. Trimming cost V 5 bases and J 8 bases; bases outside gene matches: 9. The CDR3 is CASSTVPGLAGELFF. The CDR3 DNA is TGTGCCAGCAGTACAGTTCCGGGACTAGCGGGGGAGCTGTTTTTT.

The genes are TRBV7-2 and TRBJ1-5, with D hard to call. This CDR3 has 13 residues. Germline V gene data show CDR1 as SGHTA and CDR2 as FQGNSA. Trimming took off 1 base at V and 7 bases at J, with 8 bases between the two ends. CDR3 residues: CASSLESRQPQHF. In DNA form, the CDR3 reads TGTGCCAGCAGCTTAGAATCGAGACAGCCCCAGCATTTT.

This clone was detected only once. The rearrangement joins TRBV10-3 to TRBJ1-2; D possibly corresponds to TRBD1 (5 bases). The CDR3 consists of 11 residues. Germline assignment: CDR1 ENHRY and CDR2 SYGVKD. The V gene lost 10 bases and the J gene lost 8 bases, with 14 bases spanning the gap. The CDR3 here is CATGTDWGYTF. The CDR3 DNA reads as TGTGCCACCGGGACTGACTGGGGCTACACCTTC.

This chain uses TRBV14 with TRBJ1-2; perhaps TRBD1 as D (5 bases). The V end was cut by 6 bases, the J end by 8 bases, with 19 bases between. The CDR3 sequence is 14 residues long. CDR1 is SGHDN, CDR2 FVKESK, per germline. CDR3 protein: CASSAATQGHGYTF. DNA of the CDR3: TGTGCCAGCAGTGCTGCGACGCAGGGCCACGGCTACACCTTC. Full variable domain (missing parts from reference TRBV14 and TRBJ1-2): EAGVTQFPSHSVIEKGQTVTLRCDPISGHDNLYWYRRVMGKEIKFLLHFVKESKQDESGMPNNRFLAERTGGTYSTLKVQPAELEDSGVYFCASSAATQGHGYTFGSGTRLTVV.

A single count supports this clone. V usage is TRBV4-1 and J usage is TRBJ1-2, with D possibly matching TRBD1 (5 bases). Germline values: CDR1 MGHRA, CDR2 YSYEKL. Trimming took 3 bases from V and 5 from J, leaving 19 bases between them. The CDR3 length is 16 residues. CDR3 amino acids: CASSQGEGRAPYGYTF. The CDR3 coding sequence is TGCGCCAGCAGCCAGGGGGAGGGCAGGGCCCCATATGGCTACACCTTC.

CDR3 loop: CASSLERGSGEQYF. The CDR3 coding sequence is TGCGCCAGCAGCTTGGAGCGGGGATCGGGCGAGCAGTACTTC. This chain joins TRBV5-1 and TRBJ2-7; 7 bases map to TRBD2. The length of the CDR3 is 14 residues. CDR1 is SGHRS, CDR2 YFSETQ, per germline. Germline trimming cut 0 bases from V and 6 bases from J; bases unmatched to any gene: 6.

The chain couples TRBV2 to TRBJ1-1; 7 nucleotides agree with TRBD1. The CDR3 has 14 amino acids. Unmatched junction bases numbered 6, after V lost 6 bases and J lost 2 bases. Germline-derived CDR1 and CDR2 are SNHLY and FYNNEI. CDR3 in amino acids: CASRKGQSNTEAFF. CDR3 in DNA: TGTGCCAGCAGAAAGGGACAGAGTAACACTGAAGCTTTCTTT.